Each of the 23 T cell receptor beta chains below was sequenced from the same sample in a study of molecular identifiers for immune sequencing clone quantification. TCRdb itself ran the PCR reads through MiXCR, one entry per CDR3 protein. The sample consists of about 100,000 distinct CDR3 sequences, 35% of them appearing once. The material sequenced was naive CD8+ T cells from blood, with Jurkat cell RNA spiked in. Subset noted: FACS-sorted CD8+CD4-CCR7+CD45RA+ naive T cells. These receptors were taken from a human donor in good health. Some libraries in this study had Jurkat cell RNA spiked in.

The chain joins TRBV7-9 to TRBJ2-5; possibly TRBD1 for D (5 bases). CDR1 SEHNR and CDR2 FQNEAQ come from the germline V gene (reference sequence). The CDR3 spans 14 residues. V lost 1 base and J lost 4, with 10 bases in between. Here the CDR3 DNA reads TGTGCCAGCAGCTTAGGACAGAACCTAGAGACCCAGTACTTC. Amino acid sequence: CASSLGQNLETQYF. Combining the CDR3 with reference TRBV7-9 and TRBJ2-5 gives the whole variable domain DTGVSQNPRHKITKRGQNVTFRCDPISEHNRLYWYRQTLGQGPEFLTYFQNEAQLEKSRLLSDRFSAERPKGSFSTLEIQRTEQGDSAMYLCASSLGQNLETQYFGPGTRLLVL.

This clonotype was counted a few times. The V gene is TRBV7-8, the J gene TRBJ2-5; TRBD1 is a possible D gene (5 bases). Looked up from germline, CDR1 is SGHVS and CDR2 is FQNEAQ. Deletions cut 8 bases from V and 4 bases from J, with 20 bases between. The CDR3 is 15 amino acids. CDR3 protein: CASRLWGMVGETQYF. The CDR3, as DNA: TGTGCCAGCCGTCTGTGGGGCATGGTTGGAGAGACCCAGTACTTC.

The V call is TRBV2, the J call TRBJ2-7; D remains unclear. This CDR3 is 10 amino acids long. CDR1 is SNHLY, CDR2 FYNNEI, per germline. V was cut by 4 bases and J by 5 bases, with 3 bases left in between. In nucleotides, the CDR3 is TGTGCCAGCAGTGCCCACGAGCAGTACTTC. This gives the protein CASSAHEQYF.

As concerns this clonotype: Given a much more abundant clone one base away, this may be a read error. The chain uses TRBV12-3 or TRBV12-4 and TRBJ1-1; D unresolved. CDR3 size: 13 residues. The ends were cut back, 5 bases at V and 3 bases at J, with 10 bases in the middle. CDR3 in DNA: TGTGCCAGCAGTAAACATACTGACACTGAAGCTTTCTTT. Encoded protein: CASSKHTDTEAFF.

This clonotype showed up just a few times. The V call is TRBV28, the J call TRBJ1-6; D unresolved. V was cut by 7 bases and J by 7 bases, with 8 bases left in between. The V gene's germline CDR1 is MDHEN and CDR2 SYDVKM. This CDR3 has 12 residues. The CDR3 here is CASTSSNSPLHF. The CDR3 DNA follows: TGTGCCAGCACCTCCTCAAATTCACCCCTCCACTTT.

This clonotype was picked up a small number of times. As DNA, the CDR3 is TGTGCCAGCATGGGGCGACGGCTATACAATGAGCAGTTCTTC. Amino acid sequence: CASMGRRLYNEQFF. J is TRBJ2-1 and V is TRBV28; perhaps TRBD1 as D (5 bases). The germline gives CDR1 MDHEN, CDR2 SYDVKM. The CDR3 is 14 residues long. With 7 bases removed from V and 4 bases from J, the gap between germline ends came to 14 bases.

There are many counts of this clonotype. The chain is built from TRBV7-2 and TRBJ2-3, with a tentative D call TRBD2 (5 bases). This CDR3 spans 17 amino acids. Germline lookup yields CDR1 SGHTA and CDR2 FQGNSA. Trimming took 3 bases from V and 2 from J, leaving 18 bases between them. CDR3 amino acids: CASSFELIATATDTQYF. The DNA for the CDR3 is TGTGCCAGCAGCTTTGAGTTGATAGCGACCGCCACAGATACGCAGTATTTT.

A note on this clonotype: At one end, the junction sequence differs from germline, possibly due to a read error. J is TRBJ1-5 and V is TRBV5-4; D gene uncertain. Germline V gene data show CDR1 as SGHNT and CDR2 as YYREEE (reference sequence). This CDR3 is built from 17 residues. The CDR3: CASSLVNPSGSNQPQRF. The CDR3 nucleotides are TGTGCCAGCAGCTTGGTGAACCCCTCAGGTAGCAATCAGCCCCAGCGTTTT.

In the case of this clonotype: A much larger clone sits a single nucleotide away, making a read error possible. The CDR3 does not close with the conserved phenylalanine or tryptophan, likely indicating a read error. The CDR3 DNA follows: TGTGCCAGCGGGGGCTACGAGCAGTACTCC. Translation: CASGGYEQYS. The chain recombines TRBV2 with TRBJ2-7; D is perhaps TRBD1 or TRBD2 (5 bases each). Between the trimmed V and J ends, which lost 8 bases and 3 bases, there was a span of 5 bases. Germline values: CDR1 SNHLY, CDR2 FYNNEI. The CDR3 spans 10 residues.

Turning to this clonotype: One end of the junction does not line up with germline, which may come from a read error. The chain is built from TRBV4-3 and TRBJ2-7; 11 bases agree with TRBD2. Germline V gives CDR1 LGHNA, CDR2 YSLEER. The CDR3 loop spans 16 amino acids. CDR3 coding DNA: TGCGCCAGCAGCCAAGCTCTCACTAGCGGGGGCTACGAGCTGTACTTC. Its translation: CASSQALTSGGYELYF.

The chain joins TRBV28 to TRBJ1-4; no clear D gene. Germline V lookup: CDR1 MDHEN, CDR2 SYDVKM. The CDR3 has 13 residues. The V end was cut by 6 bases, the J end by 8 bases, with 13 bases between. CDR3 protein: CASRGRGYEKLFF. CDR3 DNA: TGTGCCAGCAGGGGTAGAGGATACGAAAAACTGTTTTTT.

The J gene is TRBJ1-2, the V gene TRBV7-3; the D is unclear. Per the germline V gene, CDR1 is SGHTA and CDR2 is FQGTGA. V was cut by 3 bases and J by 4 bases, with 9 bases left in between. CDR3 length: 13 amino acids. The CDR3 loop is CASSLVGFYGYTF. The CDR3 DNA sequence: TGTGCCAGCAGCTTGGTGGGGTTCTATGGCTACACCTTC.

Comments on this clonotype: A read error may explain this, as a much larger clone is one base away. Here the CDR3 DNA reads TGTGCCAGCAGTTACGCGGCAATCCACGGGGGCTTCGAGCAGTACTTC. This sequence encodes CASSYAAIHGGFEQYF. This sequence joins TRBV6-5 and TRBJ2-7; D assignment may be TRBD1 or TRBD2 (6 bases each). Trimming shortened V by 2 bases and J by 6 bases, and 20 bases separated the two germline ends. CDR1 is MNHEY, CDR2 SVGAGI, per germline. The CDR3 spans 16 residues.

This clonotype was counted between two and nine times. The V gene is TRBV12-3 or TRBV12-4, the J gene TRBJ1-1; 7 positions agree with TRBD1. Unmatched junction bases numbered 5, after V lost 6 bases and J lost 7 bases. The CDR3 is 12 residues long. The CDR3: CASRPGTVEAFF. CDR3 sequence (DNA): TGTGCCAGCAGACCAGGGACAGTTGAAGCTTTCTTT.

A few counts support this clonotype. V usage is TRBV10-3 and J usage is TRBJ1-1, with D unclear. The CDR3 is 13 residues long. V gave up 6 bases and J gave up 0 bases, with 8 bases separating them. Germline CDR1 ENHRY, CDR2 SYGVKD. The CDR3: CAISGEMNTEAFF. As DNA, the CDR3 is TGTGCCATCAGCGGGGAGATGAACACTGAAGCTTTCTTT.

The table lists this clonotype with a count of one. One end of the junction is discordant with germline, which a read error may explain. The chain recombines TRBV7-2 with TRBJ1-5; TRBD1 aligns across 10 bases. The CDR3 spans 17 residues. Germline V gives CDR1 SGHTA, CDR2 FQGNSA. CDR3 amino acids: CASSLDRTGGGYQPQLF. The CDR3, as DNA: TGTGCCAGCAGCTTAGATCGGACAGGGGGTGGCTATCAGCCCCAGCTTTTT.

This chain connects TRBV19 to TRBJ1-5; weak D call: TRBD1 (6 bases). Per the germline V gene, CDR1 is LNHDA and CDR2 is SQIVND (reference sequence). Trimming removed 3 bases at V and 6 bases at J, with 12 bases between. The CDR3 is 14 amino acids. CDR3 region: CASSMFTGPQPQHF. CDR3 nucleotides: TGTGCCAGTAGTATGTTCACAGGGCCTCAGCCCCAGCATTTT.

This chain connects TRBV7-9 to TRBJ2-1; 10 nucleotides agree with TRBD2. Germline CDR1 and CDR2: SEHNR and FQNEAQ (reference sequence). This CDR3 has 20 residues. J lost 0 bases, V lost 5 bases, and 16 bases had no gene match. The CDR3, as DNA: TGTGCCAGCAGCACCCCCCCGGATCTAGCGGGAGAGTTCTCCTACAATGAGCAGTTCTTC. It is translated as CASSTPPDLAGEFSYNEQFF.

Turning to this clonotype: Likely a read error: the CDR3 ends without its conserved phenylalanine or tryptophan. The chain uses TRBV6-2 or TRBV6-3 and TRBJ2-1; TRBD2 matches at 9 bases. The CDR3 loop spans 12 amino acids. Germline values: CDR1 MNHEY, CDR2 SVGEGT. Trimming removed 8 bases from V and 10 bases from J; junction bases left unmatched: 6. The DNA of the CDR3 is TGTGCCAGCGAGGGACTAGCATGGGAGCAGTTCATC. Its protein product is CASEGLAWEQFI.

About this clonotype: The CDR3 does not close with the conserved phenylalanine or tryptophan, likely indicating a read error. The genes are TRBV6-4 and TRBJ2-2, with 8 bases lining up with TRBD1. This CDR3 region has 15 residues. Germline V CDR1 and CDR2: MRHNA, SNTAGT. V lost 7 bases and J lost 1; bases outside the gene matches: 5. This CDR3 reads CASTSGTGNTGELFI. The CDR3 DNA is TGTGCCAGCACCTCCGGGACAGGGAACACCGGGGAGCTGTTTATT.

The genes are TRBV28 and TRBJ2-3, with 14 positions matching TRBD2. Trimming cost V 0 bases and J 4 bases; bases outside gene matches: 9. This CDR3 is built from 19 residues. From germline, CDR1 is MDHEN and CDR2 SYDVKM. CDR3 residues: CASSLWPKGLAGAPDTQYF. The CDR3 nucleotides read TGTGCCAGCAGTTTATGGCCCAAGGGACTAGCGGGAGCCCCAGATACGCAGTATTTT. Filled out from reference TRBV28 and TRBJ2-3, the complete variable domain reads DVKVTQSSRYLVKRTGEKVFLECVQDMDHENMFWYRQDPGLGLRLIYFSYDVKMKEKGDIPEGYSVSREKKERFSLILESASTNQTSMYLCASSLWPKGLAGAPDTQYFGPGTRLTVL.

As concerns this clonotype: This CDR3 fails to terminate in the conserved phenylalanine or tryptophan, so it likely reflects a read error. This chain joins TRBV6-5 and TRBJ2-5; D might be TRBD2 (5 bases). This CDR3 contains 14 residues. Trimming left V 8 bases short and J 5 bases short, with 18 bases between. The germline gives CDR1 MNHEY, CDR2 SVGAGI. The CDR3 reads CASPPPQTGETQYN. As DNA, the CDR3 is TGTGCCAGCCCCCCCCCCCAAACGGGGGAGACCCAGTACAAC.

This clonotype has just a few counts. The rearrangement joins TRBV5-4 to TRBJ2-3; TRBD1 matches at 8 bases. The CDR3 runs to 17 residues. Trimming removed 0 bases from V and 2 bases from J; junction bases left unmatched: 8. CDR1 and CDR2 (germline): SGHNT, YYREEE (reference sequence). In nucleotides, the CDR3 is TGTGCCAGCAGCTTGGAATTGTACAGGGGGTTCACAGATACGCAGTATTTT. Encoded protein: CASSLELYRGFTDTQYF.